These T cell receptor beta chains were read from a single sample in a study of shared clonotypes between healthy human individuals. TCRdb's table, derived via immunoSEQ multiplex PCR, lists solely in-frame clones and lacks some. The sample has over a million clones, 98% seen once. Source material: naive CD4+ T cells sorted from blood. These receptors were obtained from a young man in good health. The CDR3 runs from the conserved cysteine through the conserved F or W. A D gene is named only where the DNA matches it firmly. Some rows mark clone size as missing; the rest say once, few, many or name a class of expanded clone.

.,TRBD2,TRBJ2-1,TRBV7-9,CASSFSRLANEQFF,TGTGCCAGCAGCTTTTCCCGACTAGCTAATGAGCAGTTCTTC
.,TRBD1,TRBJ2-7,TRBV9,CASSVAGGATYEQYF,TGTGCCAGCAGCGTAGCAGGGGGCGCAACCTACGAGCAGTACTTC
.,.,TRBJ1-2,TRBV11-2,CASRPQGRYGYTF,TGTGCCAGCAGACCCCAGGGCCGGTATGGCTACACCTTC
.,.,TRBJ2-7,TRBV11-2,CASRYSRGMLKSYEQYF,TGTGCCAGCAGATATTCTCGAGGCATGCTAAAGTCCTACGAGCAGTACTTC
.,.,TRBJ1-1,TRBV7-9,CASSQQGGAEAFF,TGTGCCAGCAGCCAGCAGGGAGGCGCTGAAGCTTTCTTT
.,.,TRBJ1-2,TRBV9,CASSGWTVYGYTF,TGTGCCAGCAGCGGCTGGACAGTCTATGGCTACACCTTC
once,TRBD2,TRBJ2-5,TRBV20-1,CSAGGGTQYF,TGCAGTGCTGGGGGGGGGACCCAGTACTTC
.,TRBD2,TRBJ2-1,TRBV5-1,CAKRTSGTTYNEQFF,TGCGCCAAACGGACTAGCGGTACAACCTACAATGAGCAGTTCTTC
.,TRBD1,TRBJ2-7,TRBV2,CASTPRGQSYEQYF,TGTGCCAGCACCCCGAGGGGACAGAGCTACGAGCAGTACTTC
.,.,TRBJ1-1,TRBV18,CASSPRGAGVMNTEAFF,TGTGCCAGCTCACCCAGGGGCGCGGGTGTCATGAACACTGAAGCTTTCTTT
.,.,TRBJ2-1,TRBV28,CASVRQSSYNEQFF,TGTGCCAGCGTACGTCAGAGCTCCTACAATGAGCAGTTCTTC
.,.,TRBJ2-5,TRBV7-3,CASSSGLQETQYF,TGTGCCAGCAGCTCCGGACTACAAGAGACCCAGTACTTC
.,.,TRBJ2-1,TRBV5-6,CASSFPWTYEQFF,TGTGCCAGCAGCTTCCCTTGGACTTATGAGCAGTTCTTC
.,.,TRBJ1-5,TRBV2,CASRTTGSNNQPQHF,TGTGCCAGCAGGACAACAGGGTCTAACAATCAGCCCCAGCATTTT
.,TRBD1,TRBJ1-5,TRBV10-3,CAISDRDRGNQPQHF,TGTGCCATCAGTGACCGGGACAGGGGGAATCAGCCCCAGCATTTT
once,.,TRBJ2-3,TRBV9,CASSLGGDTQYF,TGTGCCAGCAGCCTAGGCGGGGATACGCAGTATTTT
.,.,TRBJ2-5,TRBV5-1,CASSVSQLLQETQYF,TGCGCCAGCTCTGTTAGTCAGCTACTCCAAGAGACCCAGTACTTC
.,TRBD2,TRBJ2-3,TRBV15,CATSSIAGGYGDTQYF,TGTGCCACCAGCAGTATAGCGGGAGGATATGGAGATACGCAGTATTTT
.,.,TRBJ2-7,TRBV28,CASSLVYEQYF,TGTGCCAGCAGTCTAGTTTACGAGCAGTACTTC
.,.,TRBJ2-5,TRBV5-1,CASSMGSGGDFQETQYF,TGCGCCAGCAGCATGGGTAGTGGAGGCGACTTCCAAGAGACCCAGTACTTC
.,TRBD2,TRBJ2-1,TRBV7-8,CASSPLAGVGEQFF,TGTGCCAGCAGCCCTCTAGCGGGAGTAGGTGAGCAGTTCTTC
.,TRBD2,TRBJ2-5,TRBV7-2,CAQDLAGGETQYF,TGTGCCCAGGATCTAGCGGGAGGTGAGACCCAGTACTTC
.,.,TRBJ1-5,TRBV19,CASGDYSNQPQHF,TGTGCCAGTGGGGATTATAGCAATCAGCCCCAGCATTTT
once,TRBD1,TRBJ1-5,TRBV27,CASSQRTGGSNQPQHF,TGTGCCAGCAGTCAAAGGACAGGGGGCAGCAATCAGCCCCAGCATTTT
.,.,TRBJ1-5,TRBV2,CASSGGAAQPQHF,TGTGCCAGCAGTGGAGGGGCGGCTCAGCCCCAGCATTTT
.,.,TRBJ1-4,TRBV5-1,CASSVDRTHEKLFF,TGCGCCAGCAGCGTAGACAGGACCCATGAAAAACTGTTTTTT
.,.,TRBJ2-1,TRBV14,CASSQDLDYHAPNEQFF,TGTGCCAGCAGCCAAGATCTTGACTACCACGCCCCCAATGAGCAGTTCTTC
.,.,TRBJ2-3,TRBV4-1,CASSHGPSDTQYF,TGCGCCAGCAGCCACGGGCCGTCAGATACGCAGTATTTT
.,.,TRBJ1-5,TRBV7-2,CASSFRRGSNQPQHF,TGTGCCAGCAGCTTCAGAAGGGGAAGCAATCAGCCCCAGCATTTT
.,.,TRBJ1-5,TRBV18,CASSPQAAVGSNQPQHF,TGTGCCAGCTCACCACAGGCTGCTGTGGGTAGCAATCAGCCCCAGCATTTT
.,TRBD1,TRBJ1-5,TRBV5-6,CASSLGQGSFEPQHF,TGTGCCAGCAGCTTGGGACAGGGCAGCTTTGAGCCCCAGCATTTT
once,.,TRBJ2-7,TRBV6-5,CATQAFGYGSYEQYF,TGTGCCACCCAAGCTTTTGGGTACGGCTCCTACGAGCAGTACTTC
.,TRBD2,TRBJ2-3,TRBV6-5,CASSLTSGKTDTQYF,TGTGCCAGCAGTTTGACTAGCGGGAAGACAGATACGCAGTATTTT
.,.,TRBJ1-3,TRBV28,CASHKGGSSGNTIYF,TGTGCCAGCCACAAGGGGGGGAGCTCTGGAAACACCATATATTTT
once,.,TRBJ1-2,TRBV29-1,CSVVGGDYGYTF,TGCAGCGTCGTGGGGGGGGACTATGGCTACACCTTC
.,.,TRBJ1-1,TRBV19,CASSIVGRWTEAFF,TGTGCCAGTAGTATAGTGGGCAGATGGACTGAAGCTTTCTTT
.,.,TRBJ2-1,TRBV5-1,CASSPERTTYNEQFF,TGCGCCAGCAGCCCCGAAAGGACTACTTACAATGAGCAGTTCTTC